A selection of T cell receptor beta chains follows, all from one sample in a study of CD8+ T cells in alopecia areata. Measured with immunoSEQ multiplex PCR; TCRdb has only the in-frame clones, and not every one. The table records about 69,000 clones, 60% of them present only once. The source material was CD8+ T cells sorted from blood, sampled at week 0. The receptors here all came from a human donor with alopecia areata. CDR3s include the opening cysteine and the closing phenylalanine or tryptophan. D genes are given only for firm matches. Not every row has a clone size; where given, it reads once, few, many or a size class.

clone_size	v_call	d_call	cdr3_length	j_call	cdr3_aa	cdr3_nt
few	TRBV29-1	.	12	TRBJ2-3	CSVEQEADTQYF	TGCAGCGTTGAACAGGAGGCAGATACGCAGTATTTT
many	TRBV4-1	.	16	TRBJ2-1	CASSQEAGSQYNEQFF	TGCGCCAGCAGCCAAGAGGCGGGATCCCAGTACAATGAGCAGTTCTTC
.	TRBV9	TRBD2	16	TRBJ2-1	CASSVDRGDSYNEQFF	TGTGCCAGCAGCGTAGATCGGGGGGACTCCTACAATGAGCAGTTCTTC
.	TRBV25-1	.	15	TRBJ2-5	CASSEGTGYQETQYF	TGTGCCAGCAGTGAGGGTACAGGGTACCAAGAGACCCAGTACTTC
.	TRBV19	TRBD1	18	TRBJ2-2	CASSSDRDLFANTGELFF	TGTGCCAGTAGTTCCGACAGGGACCTGTTCGCGAACACCGGGGAGCTGTTTTTT
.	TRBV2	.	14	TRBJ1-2	CASSWTETHYGYTF	TGTGCCAGCAGCTGGACGGAGACTCACTATGGCTACACCTTC
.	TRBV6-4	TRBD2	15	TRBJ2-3	CASTKLAGDTDTQYF	TGTGCCAGCACCAAACTAGCGGGGGACACAGATACGCAGTATTTT
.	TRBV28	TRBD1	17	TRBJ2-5	CASSLYGQGRWQETQYF	TGTGCCAGCAGTTTGTACGGACAGGGAAGGTGGCAAGAGACCCAGTACTTC
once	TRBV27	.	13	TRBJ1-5	CASSVNRAQPQHF	TGTGCCAGCAGTGTTAACAGGGCTCAGCCCCAGCATTTT
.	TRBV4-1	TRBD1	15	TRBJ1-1	CASSQRQGAGTEAFF	TGCGCCAGCAGCCAGCGACAGGGGGCGGGCACTGAAGCTTTCTTT
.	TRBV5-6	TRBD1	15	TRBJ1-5	CASSLAGGFGQPQHF	TGTGCCAGCAGCTTGGCAGGGGGTTTTGGTCAGCCCCAGCATTTT
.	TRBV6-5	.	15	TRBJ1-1	CASSYGTVLNTEAFF	TGTGCCAGCAGTTACGGTACAGTATTGAACACTGAAGCTTTCTTT
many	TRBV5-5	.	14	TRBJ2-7	CASSWDGGTYEQYF	TGTGCCAGCAGTTGGGACGGAGGTACCTACGAGCAGTACTTC
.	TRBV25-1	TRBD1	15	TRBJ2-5	CASSDTDRPQETQYF	TGTGCCAGCAGTGATACGGACAGGCCCCAAGAGACCCAGTACTTC
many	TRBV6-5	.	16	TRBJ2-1	CASSYRPGASYNEQFF	TGTGCCAGCAGTTACCGCCCGGGGGCCTCATACAATGAGCAGTTCTTC
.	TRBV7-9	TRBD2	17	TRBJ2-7	CASSLAPGTSASYEQYF	TGTGCCAGCAGCTTAGCCCCCGGGACTAGCGCTTCCTACGAGCAGTACTTC
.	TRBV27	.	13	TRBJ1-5	CASSFGGVQPQHF	TGTGCCAGCAGTTTTGGAGGGGTTCAGCCCCAGCATTTT
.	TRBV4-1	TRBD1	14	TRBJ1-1	CASSLDRANTEAFF	TGCGCCAGCAGCCTGGACAGGGCGAACACTGAAGCTTTCTTT
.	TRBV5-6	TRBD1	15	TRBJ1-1	CASSGWDRVISEAFF	TGTGCCAGCAGCGGGTGGGACAGGGTTATCTCTGAAGCTTTCTTT
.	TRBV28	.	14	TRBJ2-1	CASHQREPYNEQFF	TGTGCCAGCCATCAACGCGAGCCCTACAATGAGCAGTTCTTC
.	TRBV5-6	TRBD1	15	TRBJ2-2	CASSLDRGNTGELFF	TGTGCCAGCAGCCTGGACAGGGGGAACACCGGGGAGCTGTTTTTT
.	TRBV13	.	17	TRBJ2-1	CASSHPEGRETRNEQFF	TGTGCCAGCAGCCACCCAGAGGGGCGGGAAACTAGAAATGAGCAGTTCTTC
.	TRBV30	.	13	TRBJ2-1	CAWSPGTYNEQFF	TGTGCCTGGAGTCCCGGGACCTACAATGAGCAGTTCTTC
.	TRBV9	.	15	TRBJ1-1	CASSVGVTTYTEAFF	TGTGCCAGCAGCGTAGGGGTCACTACGTACACTGAAGCTTTCTTT
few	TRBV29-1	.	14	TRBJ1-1	CSVEDITARGEAFF	TGCAGCGTTGAAGATATCACAGCCCGGGGGGAAGCTTTCTTT
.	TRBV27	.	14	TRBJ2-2	CASSLGGATGELFF	TGTGCCAGCAGTTTAGGTGGGGCAACCGGGGAGCTGTTTTTT
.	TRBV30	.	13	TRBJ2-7	CACRLPQGYEQYF	TGTGCCTGCCGCCTCCCTCAGGGCTACGAGCAGTACTTC
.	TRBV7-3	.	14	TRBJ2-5	CASSLVGGQETQYF	TGTGCCAGCAGCTTGGTGGGGGGCCAAGAGACCCAGTACTTC
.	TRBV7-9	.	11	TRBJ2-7	CASSSMIEQYF	TGTGCCAGCAGCTCCATGATCGAGCAGTACTTC
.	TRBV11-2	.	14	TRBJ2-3	CASSLRDDTDTQYF	TGTGCCAGCAGCCTCCGGGACGACACAGATACGCAGTATTTT
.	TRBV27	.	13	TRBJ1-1	CASSGLDGTEAFF	TGTGCCAGCAGTGGACTGGACGGGACTGAAGCTTTCTTT
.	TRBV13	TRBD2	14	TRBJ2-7	CASSLTGGPDEQYF	TGTGCCAGCAGCTTGACGGGAGGCCCTGACGAGCAGTACTTC
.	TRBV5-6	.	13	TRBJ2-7	CASSSRDTYEQYF	TGTGCCAGCAGCTCGCGGGACACCTACGAGCAGTACTTC
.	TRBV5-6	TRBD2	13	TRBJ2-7	CASGSSGLYEQYF	TGTGCCAGCGGGTCTAGCGGCCTATACGAGCAGTACTTC
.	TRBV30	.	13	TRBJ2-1	CAWSVFGSNEQFF	TGTGCCTGGAGTGTATTCGGGTCCAATGAGCAGTTCTTC
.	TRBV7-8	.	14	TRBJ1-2	CASSLGGVGFGYTF	TGTGCCAGCAGCTTAGGAGGGGTGGGCTTTGGCTACACCTTC
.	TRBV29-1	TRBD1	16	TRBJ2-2	CSVEPPGQGNTGELFF	TGCAGCGTTGAACCGCCCGGACAGGGAAACACCGGGGAGCTGTTTTTT
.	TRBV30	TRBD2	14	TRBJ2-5	CAWSSGAGRETQYF	TGTGCCTGGAGTAGCGGAGCGGGGAGAGAGACCCAGTACTTC
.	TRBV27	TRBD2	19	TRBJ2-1	CASSPTTGLAGLGYNEQFF	TGTGCCAGCAGTCCGACGACAGGACTAGCGGGCTTAGGCTACAATGAGCAGTTCTTC
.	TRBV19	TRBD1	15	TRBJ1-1	CASSSPGQGIAEAFF	TGTGCCAGTAGTTCCCCGGGACAGGGAATCGCTGAAGCTTTCTTT
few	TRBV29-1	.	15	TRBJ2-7	CSVEDRTGPPYEQYF	TGCAGCGTTGAAGACCGCACCGGGCCCCCCTACGAGCAGTACTTC
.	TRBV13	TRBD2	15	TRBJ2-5	CASSPRLAGGETQYF	TGTGCCAGCAGCCCCCGACTAGCGGGGGGGGAGACCCAGTACTTC
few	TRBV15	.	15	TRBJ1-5	CATSRDRGSNQPQHF	TGTGCCACCAGCAGAGACAGGGGTAGCAATCAGCCCCAGCATTTT
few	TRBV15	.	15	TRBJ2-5	CATSRGRTGGTSQYF	TGTGCCACCAGCAGAGGACGGACCGGAGGCACGTCCCAGTACTTC
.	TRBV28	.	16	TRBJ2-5	CASSLGFRVHRETQYF	TGTGCCAGCAGTTTGGGTTTCAGGGTCCATAGAGAGACCCAGTACTTC
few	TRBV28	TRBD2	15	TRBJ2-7	CATGTGGGHPYEQYF	TGTGCCACCGGAACGGGGGGGGGCCACCCCTACGAGCAGTACTTC
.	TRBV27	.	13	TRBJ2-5	CASRGAGQETQYF	TGTGCCAGCAGGGGGGCAGGGCAAGAGACCCAGTACTTC
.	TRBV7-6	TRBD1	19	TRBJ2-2	CASSPVAADRGRYTGELFF	TGTGCCAGCAGCCCAGTAGCGGCGGACAGGGGGCGATACACCGGGGAGCTGTTTTTT
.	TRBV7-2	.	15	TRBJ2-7	CASSFGYHPTYEQYF	TGTGCCAGCAGCTTCGGTTACCACCCCACCTACGAGCAGTACTTC
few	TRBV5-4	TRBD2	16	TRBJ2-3	CASSPVLAGETDTQYF	TGTGCCAGCAGCCCCGTACTAGCGGGGGAGACAGATACGCAGTATTTT
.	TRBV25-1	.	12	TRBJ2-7	CASQGGPYEQYF	TGTGCCAGCCAGGGGGGCCCCTACGAGCAGTACTTC
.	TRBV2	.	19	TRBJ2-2	CASSVDLGGRNTHTGELFF	TGTGCCAGCAGTGTGGATTTGGGCGGCCGGAACACGCACACCGGGGAGCTGTTTTTT
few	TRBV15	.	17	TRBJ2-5	CATSREKGQPYQETQYF	TGTGCCACCAGCAGAGAGAAGGGACAACCGTACCAAGAGACCCAGTACTTC
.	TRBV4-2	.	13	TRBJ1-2	CASSQGKYYGYTF	TGTGCCAGCAGCCAAGGAAAGTACTATGGCTACACCTTC
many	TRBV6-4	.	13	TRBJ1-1	CASSEIPNTEAFF	TGTGCCAGCAGTGAGATCCCGAACACTGAAGCTTTCTTT
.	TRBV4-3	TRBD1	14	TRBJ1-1	CASSEDRMGTEAFF	TGCGCCAGCAGCGAGGACAGGATGGGCACTGAAGCTTTCTTT
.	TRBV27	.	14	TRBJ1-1	CASSFSGLNTEAFF	TGTGCCAGCAGTTTCTCGGGTTTGAACACTGAAGCTTTCTTT
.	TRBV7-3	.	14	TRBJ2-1	CASSPKGGYNEQFF	TGTGCCAGCAGCCCCAAAGGAGGGTACAATGAGCAGTTCTTC
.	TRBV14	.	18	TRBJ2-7	CASSQCIVVGTLSYEQYF	TGTGCCAGCAGCCAATGTATTGTTGTCGGGACACTCTCCTACGAGCAGTACTTC